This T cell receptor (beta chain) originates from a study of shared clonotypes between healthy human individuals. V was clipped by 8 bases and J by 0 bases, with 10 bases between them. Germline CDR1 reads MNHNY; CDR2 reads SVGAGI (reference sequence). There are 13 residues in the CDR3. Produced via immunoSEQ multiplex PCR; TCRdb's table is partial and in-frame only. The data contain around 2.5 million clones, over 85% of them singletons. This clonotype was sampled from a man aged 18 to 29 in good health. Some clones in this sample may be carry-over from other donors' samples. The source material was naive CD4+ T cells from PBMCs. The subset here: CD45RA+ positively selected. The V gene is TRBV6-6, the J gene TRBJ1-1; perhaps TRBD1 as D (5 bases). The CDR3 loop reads CASGATVNTEAFF. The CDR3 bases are TGTGCCAGCGGGGCAACCGTGAACACTGAAGCTTTCTTT.